Presented here are 32 T cell receptor beta chains from one specimen sequenced in a study of blood T cell repertoires in COVID-19. The repertoire was sequenced with immunoSEQ multiplex PCR; TCRdb's copy has only in-frame clones and lacks some. The data contain some 200,000 clones, roughly 88% of them seen just once; the ten biggest clones take up 9.7%. The sequenced sample consisted of peripheral blood. These receptors were collected from a man aged 50-60 years with active or convalescent COVID-19.

The J gene is TRBJ2-5, the V gene TRBV27; D is unclear. CDR1 is MNHEY, CDR2 SMNVEV, per germline (reference sequence). This CDR3 has 15 amino acids. V was clipped by 1 base and J by 5 bases, with 14 bases between them. In DNA, the CDR3 is TGTGCCAGCAGTTTATTGTCCAGTCCCGGGGAGACCCAGTACTTC. It yields the protein CASSLLSSPGETQYF.

The CDR3: CASRSGDGYTF. CDR3 coding DNA: TGTGCCAGCAGATCCGGGGATGGCTACACCTTC. This sequence joins TRBV12-3 or TRBV12-4 and TRBJ1-2; D call uncertain. CDR3 length: 11 residues. Trimming stripped 6 bases from V and 6 bases from J, with 8 bases between.

A note on this clone: The sample has other DNA sequences that encode this CDR3 too. The genes are TRBV6-5 and TRBJ1-1, with 8 bases identical to TRBD1. CDR1 and CDR2 from the germline V gene are MNHEY and SVGAGI. Trimming cost V 2 bases and J 1 base; bases outside gene matches: 0. The CDR3 is made up of 14 amino acids. In nucleotides, the CDR3 is TGTGCCAGCAGTTACGACAGGGGGAACACTGAAGCTTTCTTT. Encoded protein: CASSYDRGNTEAFF.

V gene TRBV6-6 combines with J gene TRBJ1-4; D is perhaps TRBD1 (6 bases). This CDR3 contains 14 residues. With 6 bases removed from V and 8 bases from J, the gap between germline ends came to 16 bases. Germline CDR1 is MNHNY and CDR2 is SVGAGI (reference sequence). CDR3 DNA sequence: TGTGCCAGCAGGGAACAGGGATATGGCGAAAAACTGTTTTTT. Translation: CASREQGYGEKLFF.

The chain is built from TRBV7-9 and TRBJ2-7, with D uncertain. CDR1 SEHNR and CDR2 FQNEAQ come from the germline V gene (reference sequence). Trimming took 5 bases from V and 0 from J, leaving 5 bases between them. CDR3 size: 12 residues. The CDR3 DNA follows: TGTGCCAGCAGCGTTAGCTCCTACGAGCAGTACGTC. Translated: CASSVSSYEQYV.

The chain links TRBV5-1 to TRBJ1-4, with a weak D call TRBD1 (6 bases). V was shortened by 4 bases and J by 10 bases, with 14 bases between the two germline ends. CDR3 size: 13 residues. Germline CDR1 SGHRS, CDR2 YFSETQ. In DNA form, the CDR3 reads TGCGCCAGCAGCGTACGACTGGGGGCAAAACTGTTTTTT. Its protein product is CASSVRLGAKLFF. Full variable domain (remainder filled in from reference TRBV5-1 and TRBJ1-4): KAGVTQTPRYLIKTRGQQVTLSCSPISGHRSVSWYQQTPGQGLQFLFEYFSETQRNKGNFPGRFSGRQFSNSRSEMNVSTLELGDSALYLCASSVRLGAKLFFGSGTQLSVL.

The chain carries TRBV21-1 and TRBJ2-5; the table's TRBD1 call for D was not verified on the DNA. TRBV21-1 is a recognized pseudogene. The CDR3 length is 15 residues. CDR3 sequence reads: CASSKWRGPWETQYF. In DNA, the CDR3 is TGTGCCAGCAGCAAATGGAGGGGGCCATGGGAGACCCAGTACTTC.

The chain carries TRBV2 and TRBJ2-1; perhaps TRBD2 as D (6 bases). CDR1 and CDR2 (germline): SNHLY, FYNNEI. CDR3 length equals 15 residues. V was shortened by 3 bases and J by 7 bases, with 16 bases between the two germline ends. As DNA, the CDR3 is TGTGCCAGCAGTGACGGGGGATGGAAGGGGAATGAGCAGTTCTTC. Amino acid sequence: CASSDGGWKGNEQFF.

This rearrangement joins TRBV10-3 to TRBJ2-3; 11 bases align to TRBD2. Germline V CDR1 and CDR2: ENHRY, SYGVKD. Trimming removed 6 bases from V and 5 bases from J; junction bases left unmatched: 1. The CDR3 sequence is 13 residues long. CDR3 in DNA: TGTGCCATCAGGCTAGCGGGAGGAGATACGCAGTATTTT. It translates to CAIRLAGGDTQYF.

The chain links TRBV5-5 to TRBJ1-4; D might be TRBD1 (5 bases). This CDR3 comprises 16 residues. V shed 0 bases and J shed 5 bases, with 14 bases lying between them. Per germline, CDR1 SGHKS and CDR2 YYEKEE (reference sequence). The CDR3 spells CASSLAGGAANEKLFF. The CDR3 DNA reads as TGTGCCAGCAGCTTGGCCGGCGGGGCTGCGAATGAAAAACTGTTTTTT.

The count of this clone is one. This rearrangement joins TRBV11-3 to TRBJ2-2; 7 bases map to TRBD1. V lost 4 bases and J lost 7; bases outside the gene matches: 6. This CDR3 has 14 amino acids. Germline-derived CDR1 and CDR2 are SGHNT and YENEEA. DNA for the CDR3: TGTGCCAGCAGCTGGGAACAGGGGCGCGGGGAGCTGTTTTTT. The encoded protein is CASSWEQGRGELFF.

V usage is TRBV5-4 and J usage is TRBJ2-1, with 9 bases matching TRBD2. V gave up 0 bases and J gave up 4 bases; unmatched junction bases: 5. Germline lookup yields CDR1 SGHNT and CDR2 YYREEE (reference sequence). CDR3 length: 16 residues. The CDR3 coding sequence is TGTGCCAGCAGCTTGGGGGGACTAGCCCAATACAATGAGCAGTTCTTC. This codes for CASSLGGLAQYNEQFF.

This clone was counted a few times. The chain carries TRBV6-1 and TRBJ2-7, with TRBD1 matching over 8 bases. Germline trimming cut 3 bases from V and 5 bases from J; bases unmatched to any gene: 6. Germline V gene sequence: CDR1 MNHNS, CDR2 SASEGT. The CDR3 is made up of 14 amino acids. The CDR3 loop reads CASSEAGQGDEQYF. CDR3 in DNA: TGTGCCAGCAGTGAGGCCGGACAGGGAGACGAGCAGTACTTC.

This chain joins TRBV10-3 and TRBJ1-2; 9 bases match TRBD1. In germline, CDR1 is ENHRY, CDR2 SYGVKD. The trim removed 0 bases at V and 1 base at J, leaving 9 bases unmatched. The CDR3 spans 18 residues. The CDR3 DNA follows: TGTGCCATCAGTGAGTCTAAGGGACAGGGTTACCTTAACTATGGCTACACCTTC. It translates to CAISESKGQGYLNYGYTF.

The genes are TRBV19 and TRBJ2-3, with a weak D call TRBD2 (6 bases). V lost 6 bases and J 6 bases, leaving 10 bases between the germline ends. Looked up from germline, CDR1 is LNHDA and CDR2 is SQIVND (reference sequence). The CDR3 contains 12 residues. DNA for the CDR3: TGTGCCAGTAGCCCAGGAGGGGATACGCAGTATTTT. Amino acid sequence: CASSPGGDTQYF.

This sequence joins TRBV19 and TRBJ1-2; 7 bases agree with TRBD1. J gave up 3 bases and V 6 bases, and 4 bases lay outside the gene matches. CDR3 length: 13 residues. Looked up from germline, CDR1 is LNHDA and CDR2 is SQIVND (reference sequence). This CDR3 reads CASSWTGDYGYTF. DNA of the CDR3: TGTGCCAGTAGCTGGACAGGAGACTATGGCTACACCTTC.

The rearrangement uses TRBV19 and TRBJ2-7; D is uncertain. Trimming took 6 bases from V and 2 from J, leaving 17 bases between them. The CDR3 extends over 15 amino acids. Germline assignment: CDR1 LNHDA and CDR2 SQIVND (reference sequence). The CDR3 here is CASSPRGISTYEQYF. The CDR3 nucleotides read TGTGCCAGTAGCCCCCGAGGAATCTCAACCTACGAGCAGTACTTC. Supplemented by reference TRBV19 and TRBJ2-7, the full variable domain reads DGGITQSPKYLFRKEGQNVTLSCEQNLNHDAMYWYRQDPGQGLRLIYYSQIVNDFQKGDIAEGYSVSREKKESFPLTVTSAQKNPTAFYLCASSPRGISTYEQYFGPGTRLTVT.

J is TRBJ2-7 and V is TRBV6-5, with TRBD2 matching over 13 bases. The CDR3 is made up of 14 amino acids. Unmatched junction bases numbered 1, after V lost 8 bases and J lost 0 bases. CDR1 is MNHEY, CDR2 SVGAGI, per germline. The DNA for the CDR3 is TGTGCCAGCCGACTAGCGGGGGGCTCCTACGAGCAGTACGTC. This gives the protein CASRLAGGSYEQYV.

V and J are TRBV5-5 and TRBJ2-2; unclear D gene. V gave up 5 bases and J gave up 1 base, with 9 bases separating them. From germline, CDR1 is SGHKS and CDR2 YYEKEE (reference sequence). The CDR3 extends over 14 amino acids. CDR3 region: CASRSVLNTGELFF. CDR3 in DNA: TGTGCCAGCAGATCCGTACTGAACACCGGGGAGCTGTTTTTT. Using reference TRBV5-5 and TRBJ2-2 for the parts outside the CDR3, the full variable domain is DAGVTQSPTHLIKTRGQQVTLRCSPISGHKSVSWYQQVLGQGPQFIFQYYEKEERGRGNFPDRFSARQFPNYSSELNVNALLLGDSALYLCASRSVLNTGELFFGEGSRLTVL.

This clone has just a few counts. The chain is built from TRBV19 and TRBJ1-6; no clear D. Per germline, CDR1 LNHDA and CDR2 SQIVND (reference sequence). CDR3 size: 17 residues. Trimming shortened V by 3 bases and J by 7 bases, and 19 bases separated the two germline ends. CDR3: CASSMISALPGNSPLHF. CDR3 nucleotide sequence: TGTGCCAGTAGTATGATCTCAGCCCTCCCGGGAAATTCACCCCTCCACTTT.

The chain couples TRBV5-1 to TRBJ1-5, with unresolved D. This CDR3 is built from 15 residues. Per the germline V gene, CDR1 is SGHRS and CDR2 is YFSETQ. V was clipped by 0 bases and J by 5 bases, with 12 bases between them. In DNA form, the CDR3 reads TGCGCCAGCAGCTTGGACAGTTACGGGGATCAGCCCCAGCATTTT. Translating gives CASSLDSYGDQPQHF.

The J gene is TRBJ1-2, the V gene TRBV27; 8 positions match TRBD1. CDR1 is MNHEY, CDR2 SMNVEV, per germline (reference sequence). CDR3 length equals 15 residues. Trimming took 6 bases from V and 7 from J; bases not matched to a gene: 13. The CDR3 sequence: CASRRRTGILFGYTF. The CDR3 nucleotides are TGTGCCAGCAGGCGACGGACAGGGATCCTATTTGGCTACACCTTC.

The chain carries TRBV9 and TRBJ1-1; D ambiguous. The germline V gene encodes CDR1 SGDLS and CDR2 YYNGEE. The V gene lost 1 base and the J gene lost 1 base, with 5 bases spanning the gap. This CDR3 has 13 residues. The CDR3 DNA sequence: TGTGCCAGCAGCGTATCCAAGAACACTGAAGCTTTCTTT. This sequence encodes CASSVSKNTEAFF.

The rearrangement uses TRBV21-1 and TRBJ2-5; the DNA was not compared with TRBD1, the D call given in the table. TRBV21-1 is termed a pseudogene. The CDR3 has 16 amino acids. The CDR3 DNA reads TGTGCCAGCAGCAAAGAACTTGGGACAGCGCAAGAGACCCAGTACTTC. This encodes CASSKELGTAQETQYF.

This chain joins TRBV2 and TRBJ2-3, with 11 bases matching TRBD2. Germline-derived CDR1 and CDR2 are SNHLY and FYNNEI. After removal of 4 bases from V and 6 bases from J, the junction contained 6 bases not matched to a gene. CDR3 length: 15 residues. CDR3 residues: CASSGTSGPRDTQYF. For the CDR3, the DNA is TGTGCCAGCAGTGGGACTAGCGGGCCTCGGGATACGCAGTATTTT.

This sequence joins TRBV6-4 and TRBJ2-1; D may be TRBD2 (5 bases). The CDR3 spans 15 residues. Germline CDR1 and CDR2: MRHNA and SNTAGT. The germline V and J ends were trimmed by 3 bases and 1 base, with 10 bases remaining between them. CDR3 amino acids: CASSESGGSYNEQFF. CDR3 nucleotide sequence: TGTGCCAGCAGTGAAAGCGGCGGTTCCTACAATGAGCAGTTCTTC.

This clone was observed a single time. The chain has TRBV6-6 and TRBJ2-5; 9 nucleotides agree with TRBD2. CDR3 length: 15 residues. With 7 bases clipped from V and 1 base from J, the junction kept 7 bases outside the gene matches. Per germline, CDR1 MNHNY and CDR2 SVGAGI (reference sequence). CDR3 sequence: CASTPAGLAQETQYF. The DNA of the CDR3 is TGTGCCAGCACCCCCGCGGGACTAGCCCAAGAGACCCAGTACTTC.

The chain links TRBV7-9 to TRBJ1-2, with D unclear. This CDR3 is built from 15 residues. Deletions cut 0 bases from V and 0 bases from J, with 8 bases between. Germline V gene lookup returns CDR1 SEHNR and CDR2 FQNEAQ (reference sequence). The DNA of the CDR3 is TGTGCCAGCAGCTTAGCTTCGCCTACTAACTATGGCTACACCTTC. It encodes CASSLASPTNYGYTF.

The rearrangement joins TRBV7-4 to TRBJ2-1, with D maybe TRBD1 (5 bases). V lost 0 bases to trimming and J lost 5 bases, with 8 bases between them. Germline lookup yields CDR1 SGHVT and CDR2 SQSDAQ. This CDR3 is built from 14 residues. CDR3 nucleotide sequence: TGTGCCAGCAGCTTAGCAGGGGCCCACAATGAGCAGTTCTTC. Translation: CASSLAGAHNEQFF.

This sequence joins TRBV7-2 and TRBJ1-2; 8 nucleotides align to TRBD1. V was clipped by 5 bases and J by 8 bases; unmatched bases: 10. This CDR3 spans 14 amino acids. The germline V gene encodes CDR1 SGHTA and CDR2 FQGNSA. CDR3 in amino acids: CASSPQRQGQGYTF. DNA of the CDR3: TGTGCCAGCAGCCCCCAACGACAGGGGCAGGGCTACACCTTC.

Only one count was recorded for this clone. The rearrangement uses TRBV5-1 and TRBJ2-1; TRBD2 aligns across 7 bases. This CDR3 is 15 amino acids long. V lost 4 bases and J lost 3; bases outside the gene matches: 7. The germline gives CDR1 SGHRS, CDR2 YFSETQ. The CDR3 spells CASSPGTTFYNEQFF. The CDR3 region has the DNA TGCGCCAGCAGCCCCGGGACTACCTTCTACAATGAGCAGTTCTTC.

This clone is a singleton in its sample. V usage is TRBV28 and J usage is TRBJ2-5; D may be TRBD2 (6 bases). The CDR3 covers 18 residues. Germline CDR1 reads MDHEN; CDR2 reads SYDVKM. Trimming removed 4 bases from V and 5 bases from J, with 26 bases in between. CDR3 protein: CASSSLASGRLRQETQYF. The CDR3 bases are TGTGCCAGCAGTTCCCTAGCTTCCGGGAGACTGAGACAGGAGACCCAGTACTTC.